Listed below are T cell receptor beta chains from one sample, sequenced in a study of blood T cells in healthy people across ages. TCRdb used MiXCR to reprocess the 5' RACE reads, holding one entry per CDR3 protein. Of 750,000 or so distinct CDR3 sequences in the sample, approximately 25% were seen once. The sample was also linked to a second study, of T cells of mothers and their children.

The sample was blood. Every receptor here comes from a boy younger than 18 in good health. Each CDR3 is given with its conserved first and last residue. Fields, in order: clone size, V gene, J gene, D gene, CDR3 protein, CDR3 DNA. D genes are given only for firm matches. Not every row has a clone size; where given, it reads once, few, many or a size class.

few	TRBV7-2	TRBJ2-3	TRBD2	CASRPAGRGGTDTQYF	TGTGCCAGCAGACCGGCCGGGCGGGGGGGCACAGATACGCAGTATTTT
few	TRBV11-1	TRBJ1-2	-	CASSFNNYGYTF	TGTGCCAGCAGCTTTAATAACTATGGCTACACCTTC
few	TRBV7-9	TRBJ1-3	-	CASNLVPASPGNTIYF	TGTGCCAGCAACTTAGTTCCAGCTTCGCCCGGAAACACCATATATTTT
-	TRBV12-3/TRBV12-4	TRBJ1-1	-	CASSLSDRNTEAFF	TGTGCCAGCAGTTTATCGGACAGGAACACTGAAGCTTTCTTT
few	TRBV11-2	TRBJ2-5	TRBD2	CASKPGLAAGEQYF	TGTGCCAGCAAACCGGGACTAGCGGCTGGGGAGCAGTACTTC
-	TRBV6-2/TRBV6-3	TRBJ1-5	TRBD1	CASSPTGGRSNQPQHF	TGTGCCAGCAGCCCCACAGGGGGACGTAGCAATCAGCCCCAGCATTTT
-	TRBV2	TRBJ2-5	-	CASRRGGGERETQYF	TGTGCCAGCAGGAGGGGCGGGGGCGAAAGAGAGACCCAGTACTTC
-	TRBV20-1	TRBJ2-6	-	CSARDMGANVLTF	TGCAGTGCTAGAGATATGGGGGCCAACGTCCTGACTTTC
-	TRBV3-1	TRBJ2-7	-	CASSHEAVGYEQYF	TGTGCCAGCAGCCACGAGGCGGTAGGGTACGAGCAGTACTTC
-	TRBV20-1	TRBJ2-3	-	CSARPGLSTDTQYF	TGCAGTGCTAGGCCGGGACTCTCCACAGATACGCAGTATTTT
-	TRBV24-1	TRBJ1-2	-	CATSAPGDKGDYGYTF	TGTGCCACCAGTGCTCCCGGAGATAAGGGGGACTATGGCTACACCTTC
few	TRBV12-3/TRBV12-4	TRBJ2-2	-	CASSLAGGPSGELFF	TGTGCCAGCAGTTTAGCGGGGGGGCCCTCCGGGGAGCTGTTTTTT
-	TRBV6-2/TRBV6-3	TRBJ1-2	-	CASSPGLHGYTF	TGTGCCAGCAGCCCGGGACTGCATGGCTACACCTTC
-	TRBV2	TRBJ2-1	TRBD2	CASSERGGSYNEQFF	TGTGCCAGCTCAGAGCGGGGGGGCTCCTACAATGAGCAGTTCTTC
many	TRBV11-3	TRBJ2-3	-	CASSLERADTQYF	TGTGCCAGCAGCTTGGAAAGAGCTGATACGCAGTATTTT
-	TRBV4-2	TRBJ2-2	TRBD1	CASSQDETGFGGELFF	TGTGCCAGCAGCCAAGATGAGACAGGGTTCGGCGGGGAGCTGTTTTTT
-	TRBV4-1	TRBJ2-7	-	CASSQVVGSSVYEQYF	TGCGCCAGCAGCCAAGTAGTCGGTTCGTCCGTCTACGAGCAGTACTTC
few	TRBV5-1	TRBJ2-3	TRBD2	CASRLAGDGHTQYF	TGCGCCAGCAGGTTAGCGGGGGATGGACATACGCAGTATTTT
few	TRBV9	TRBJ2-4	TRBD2	CASSVAGGHNIQYF	TGTGCCAGCAGCGTAGCGGGAGGGCATAACATTCAGTACTTC
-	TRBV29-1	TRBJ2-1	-	CSVLGGTEVYNEQFF	TGCAGCGTTCTTGGGGGGACAGAGGTCTACAATGAGCAGTTCTTC
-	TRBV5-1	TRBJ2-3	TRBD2	CASSTGTSSTDTQYF	TGCGCCAGCAGCACCGGGACTAGCAGCACAGATACGCAGTATTTT
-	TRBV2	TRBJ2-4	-	CASKVVGRALGNIQYF	TGTGCCAGCAAGGTGGTGGGTAGGGCCCTGGGAAACATTCAGTACTTC
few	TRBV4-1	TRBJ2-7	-	CASSPHERGRPYEQYF	TGCGCCAGCAGCCCTCATGAAAGGGGCCGACCCTACGAGCAGTACTTC
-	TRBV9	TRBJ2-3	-	CASSPPGRDTQYF	TGTGCCAGCAGCCCCCCTGGGAGAGATACGCAGTATTTT
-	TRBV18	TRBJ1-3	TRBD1	CASSGRGQGSGNTIYF	TGTGCCAGCTCAGGCCGAGGACAGGGCTCTGGAAACACCATATATTTT
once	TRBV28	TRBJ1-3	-	CASRMGALGTGNTIYF	TGTGCCAGCAGAATGGGAGCGCTTGGAACGGGAAACACCATATATTTT
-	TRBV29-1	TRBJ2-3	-	CSVSPLSTDTQYF	TGCAGCGTTTCCCCCCTCAGCACAGATACGCAGTATTTT
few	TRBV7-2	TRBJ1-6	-	CASTTQGGGNSPLHF	TGTGCCAGCACGACTCAGGGAGGTGGAAATTCACCCCTCCACTTT
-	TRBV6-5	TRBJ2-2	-	CASSYGLVYTGELFF	TGTGCCAGCAGTTACGGGCTAGTGTACACCGGGGAGCTGTTTTTT
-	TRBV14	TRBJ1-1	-	CASSLHPDSLNTEAFF	TGTGCCAGCAGCTTACACCCGGACAGTTTGAACACTGAAGCTTTCTTT
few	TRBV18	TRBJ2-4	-	CASSPAALVLAKNIQYF	TGTGCCAGCTCACCTGCTGCATTAGTTCTAGCCAAAAACATTCAGTACTTC
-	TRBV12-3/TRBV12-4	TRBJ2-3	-	CASRRRSDTQYF	TGTGCCAGCAGGAGGAGATCAGATACGCAGTATTTT
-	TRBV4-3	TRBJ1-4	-	CASSPRHSELIKKLFF	TGCGCCAGCAGCCCGCGACACTCGGAATTGATAAAAAAACTGTTTTTT
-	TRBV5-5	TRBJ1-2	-	CASSLSAGGAEGYTF	TGTGCCAGCAGCTTATCCGCGGGGGGGGCCGAAGGCTACACCTTC
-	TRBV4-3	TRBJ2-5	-	CASSQVPRETQYF	TGCGCCAGCAGCCAAGTCCCTCGAGAGACCCAGTACTTC
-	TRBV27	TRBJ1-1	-	CASSPGTSSFEAFF	TGTGCCAGCAGTCCCGGGACATCTTCGTTTGAAGCTTTCTTT
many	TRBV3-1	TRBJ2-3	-	CASSQWGSDTQYF	TGTGCCAGCAGCCAGTGGGGGTCGGATACGCAGTATTTT
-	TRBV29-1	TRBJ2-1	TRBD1	CSVAGQGGEQFF	TGCAGCGTCGCTGGACAGGGCGGTGAGCAGTTCTTC
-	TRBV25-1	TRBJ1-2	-	CASIYNYGYTF	TGTGCCAGCATCTATAACTATGGCTACACCTTC
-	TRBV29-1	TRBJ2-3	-	CSVEVSDTQYF	TGCAGCGTTGAAGTCTCCGATACGCAGTATTTT
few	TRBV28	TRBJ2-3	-	CASINTDTQYF	TGTGCCAGCATCAACACGGATACGCAGTATTTT
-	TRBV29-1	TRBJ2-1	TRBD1	CSVAPGTGRNEQFF	TGCAGCGTTGCCCCGGGGACAGGGAGGAATGAGCAGTTCTTC
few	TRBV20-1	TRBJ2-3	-	CSAQAGGRRDTQYF	TGCAGTGCTCAAGCAGGGGGGCGCCGGGATACGCAGTATTTT
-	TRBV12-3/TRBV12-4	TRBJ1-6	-	CASTPGRFNSPLHF	TGTGCCAGCACTCCCGGACGGTTTAATTCACCCCTCCACTTT
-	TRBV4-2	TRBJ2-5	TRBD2	CASSPQRGVETQYF	TGTGCCAGCAGCCCCCAGCGGGGGGTAGAGACCCAGTACTTC
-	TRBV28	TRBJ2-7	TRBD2	CASSLQRGDYEQYF	TGTGCCAGCAGTTTACAGCGGGGCGACTACGAGCAGTACTTC
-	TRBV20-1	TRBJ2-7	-	CSARDFTVDIDEQYF	TGCAGTGCTAGAGATTTTACAGTAGATATCGACGAGCAGTACTTC
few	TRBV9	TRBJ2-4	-	CASSSGGGTGAKNIQYF	TGTGCCAGCAGCTCAGGGGGGGGCACGGGAGCCAAAAACATTCAGTACTTC
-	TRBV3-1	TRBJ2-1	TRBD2	CASSQGSGRGAYNEQFF	TGTGCCAGCAGCCAGGGTAGCGGGAGGGGCGCATACAATGAGCAGTTCTTC